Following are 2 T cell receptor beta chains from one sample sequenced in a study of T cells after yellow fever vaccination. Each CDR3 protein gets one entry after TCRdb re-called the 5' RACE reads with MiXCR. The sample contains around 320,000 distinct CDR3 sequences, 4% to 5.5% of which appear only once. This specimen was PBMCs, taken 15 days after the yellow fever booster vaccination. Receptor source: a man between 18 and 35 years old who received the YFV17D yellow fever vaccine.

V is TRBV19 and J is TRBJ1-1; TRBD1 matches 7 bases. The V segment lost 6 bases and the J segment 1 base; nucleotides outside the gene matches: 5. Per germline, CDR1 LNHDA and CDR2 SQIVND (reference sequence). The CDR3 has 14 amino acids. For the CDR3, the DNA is TGTGCCAGTAGAAGGGGGCCCTCGAACACTGAAGCTTTCTTT. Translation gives CASRRGPSNTEAFF.

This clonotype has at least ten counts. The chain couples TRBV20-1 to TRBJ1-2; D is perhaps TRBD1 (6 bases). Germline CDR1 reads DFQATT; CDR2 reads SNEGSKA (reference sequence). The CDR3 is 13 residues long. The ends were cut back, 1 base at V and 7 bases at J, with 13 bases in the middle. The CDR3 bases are TGCAGTGCTAGAGGGGACATAGTGGGTGGCTACACCTTC. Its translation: CSARGDIVGGYTF.